Below are 4 T cell receptor beta chains sequenced from a single sample in a study of T cells after yellow fever vaccination. From the 5' RACE reads, TCRdb called clonotypes with MiXCR, one entry per CDR3 protein. Of 150,000 to 200,000 distinct CDR3 sequences listed, 8% to 13% are singletons. Sequences were derived from CD8+ T cells sorted from PBMCs, sampled 15 days after the yellow fever booster vaccination. These receptors were collected from a man between 18 and 29 years old who received the YFV17D yellow fever vaccine.

This clonotype came up once. CDR3 nucleotides: TGTGCCAGCTCGGAGATTTTCACCGGGGAGCTGTTTTTT. This codes for CASSEIFTGELFF. This sequence joins TRBV6-2 or TRBV6-3 and TRBJ2-2, with D hard to call. This CDR3 is 13 amino acids long. V dropped 8 bases and J dropped 4 bases, with 11 bases sitting between them. Germline values: CDR1 MNHEY, CDR2 SVGEGT.

This clonotype came up a few times. This rearrangement joins TRBV5-6 to TRBJ2-5; D is unclear. Germline-derived CDR1 and CDR2 are SGHDT and YYEEEE. The CDR3 is 15 amino acids. Trimming left V 2 bases short and J 5 bases short, with 16 bases between. The CDR3 loop reads CASSLIWVRSETQYF. In nucleotides, the CDR3 is TGTGCCAGCAGCTTAATTTGGGTTCGAAGTGAGACCCAGTACTTC. The full variable domain, in which reference TRBV5-6 and TRBJ2-5 provide the parts outside the CDR3, is DAGVTQSPTHLIKTRGQQVTLRCSPKSGHDTVSWYQQALGQGPQFIFQYYEEEERQRGNFPDRFSGHQFPNYSSELNVNALLLGDSALYLCASSLIWVRSETQYFGPGTRLLVL.

The chain's CDR3 is CASSQSGDLGYTF. The CDR3 nucleotides are TGTGCCAGCAGCCAGAGCGGGGACCTGGGCTACACCTTC. The chain employs TRBV12-3 or TRBV12-4 and TRBJ1-2, with D perhaps TRBD1 (5 bases). Trimming removed 6 bases at V and 8 bases at J, with 16 bases between. This CDR3 comprises 13 residues.

This clonotype was detected only a few times. This sequence joins TRBV7-6 and TRBJ1-5; tentatively, D is TRBD1 (6 bases). V was cut by 5 bases and J by 2 bases, with 10 bases left in between. CDR1 is SGHVS, CDR2 FNYEAQ, per germline. The CDR3 spans 14 residues. The CDR3: CASSIRQGNQPQHF. The CDR3 bases are TGTGCCAGCAGCATACGACAGGGCAATCAGCCCCAGCATTTT. The whole variable domain, filled in from reference TRBV7-6 and TRBJ1-5, reads GAGVSQSPRYKVTKRGQDVALRCDPISGHVSLYWYRQALGQGPEFLTYFNYEAQQDKSGLPNDRFSAERPEGSISTLTIQRTEQRDSAMYRCASSIRQGNQPQHFGDGTRLSIL.